This passage covers 8 T cell receptor beta chains from one sample sequenced in a study of blood T cell repertoires in COVID-19. Libraries were prepared by immunoSEQ multiplex PCR; TCRdb keeps only in-frame clonotypes and omits some of them. The profile covers 28,000 or so clones, with roughly 90% appearing a single time and about 16% taken by the ten largest. The sample taken for sequencing was peripheral blood. These receptors all stem from a human donor with active COVID-19. The donor label of this sample is uncertain.

The chain has TRBV2 and TRBJ1-5; the match to TRBD1 covers 11 bases. The trim removed 6 bases at V and 9 bases at J, leaving 10 bases unmatched. Germline V lookup: CDR1 SNHLY, CDR2 FYNNEI. The CDR3 contains 15 residues. The CDR3 DNA reads TGTGCCAGCAGCGCCGCGGACAGGGGGCTTGGGCCCCAGCATTTT. The encoded protein is CASSAADRGLGPQHF.

This clone was observed once. The V gene is TRBV18, the J gene TRBJ1-5; D is undetermined. Between the trimmed V and J ends, which lost 3 bases and 4 bases, there was a span of 13 bases. This CDR3 region has 15 residues. Germline CDR1 is KGHSH and CDR2 is LQKENI. Here the CDR3 reads CASSPLPVENQPQHF. DNA of the CDR3: TGTGCCAGCTCACCTTTACCCGTTGAGAATCAGCCCCAGCATTTT.

This clone was counted once. V and J are TRBV27 and TRBJ1-1; D might be TRBD1 (6 bases). Between the trimmed V and J ends, which lost 5 bases and 8 bases, there was a span of 15 bases. CDR1 MNHEY and CDR2 SMNVEV come from the germline V gene (reference sequence). The length of the CDR3 is 13 residues. In nucleotides, the CDR3 is TGTGCCAGCAGTCCCTTTACAGGGTTGGAAGCTTTCTTT. It specifies CASSPFTGLEAFF.

This clone was observed once. The J gene is TRBJ1-2, the V gene TRBV6-1; 8 nucleotides match TRBD1. The CDR3 contains 16 residues. Germline-derived CDR1 and CDR2 are MNHNS and SASEGT. V dropped 4 bases and J dropped 5; count of bases not matched to a gene: 12. The CDR3, as DNA: TGTGCCAGCAGTGTCGACGGGGGACAGGACACTTATGGCTACACCTTC. This sequence encodes CASSVDGGQDTYGYTF.

The sample holds one count of this clone. The chain employs TRBV4-3 and TRBJ2-2, with D perhaps matching TRBD1 (5 bases). With 2 bases removed from V and 7 bases from J, the gap between germline ends came to 20 bases. Germline-derived CDR1 and CDR2 are LGHNA and YSLEER. The CDR3 runs to 17 residues. The CDR3 loop is CASSQYPDSRNGGELFF. In nucleotides, the CDR3 is TGCGCCAGCAGCCAATACCCTGACAGCAGAAACGGCGGGGAGCTGTTTTTT.

The chain has TRBV7-3 and TRBJ2-5, with 8 nucleotides matching TRBD1. V gave up 3 bases and J gave up 2 bases; unmatched junction bases: 5. The CDR3 runs to 15 residues. The germline gives CDR1 SGHTA, CDR2 FQGTGA. This CDR3 reads CASSFGQGPQETQYF. DNA of the CDR3: TGTGCCAGCAGCTTCGGACAGGGCCCTCAAGAGACCCAGTACTTC.

The J gene is TRBJ2-7, the V gene TRBV14; 7 bases fit TRBD2. Germline assignment: CDR1 SGHDN and CDR2 FVKESK. The V and J ends lost 0 bases and 2 bases, in that order; junction bases with no gene match: 13. This CDR3 has 18 amino acids. CDR3 in DNA: TGTGCCAGCAGCCAAGATTGGCCTAGCGGACATACGACCTACGAGCAGTACTTC. This gives the protein CASSQDWPSGHTTYEQYF.

The V and J genes are TRBV28 and TRBJ2-7, with a tentative D call TRBD1 (6 bases). V lost 6 bases to trimming and J lost 1 base, with 22 bases between them. CDR3 size: 17 residues. Per the germline V gene, CDR1 is MDHEN and CDR2 is SYDVKM. The CDR3 sequence: CASRQGLLPPYSYEQYF. The DNA of the CDR3 is TGTGCCAGCAGGCAGGGGTTGCTGCCCCCCTATTCCTACGAGCAGTACTTC.